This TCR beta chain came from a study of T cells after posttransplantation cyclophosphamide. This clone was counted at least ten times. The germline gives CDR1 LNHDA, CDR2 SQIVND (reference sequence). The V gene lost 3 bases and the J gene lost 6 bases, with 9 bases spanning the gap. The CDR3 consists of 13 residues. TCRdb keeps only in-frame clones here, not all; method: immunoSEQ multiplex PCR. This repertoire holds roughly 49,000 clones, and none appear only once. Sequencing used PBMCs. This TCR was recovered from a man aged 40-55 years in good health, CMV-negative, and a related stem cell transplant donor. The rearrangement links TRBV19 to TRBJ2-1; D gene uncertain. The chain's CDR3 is CASSIPRFNEQFF. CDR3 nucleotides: TGTGCCAGTAGTATCCCCAGGTTCAATGAGCAGTTCTTC.